This T cell receptor beta chain was found in a study of blood T cells in healthy people across ages. V was shortened by 1 base and J by 6 bases, with 10 bases between the two germline ends. CDR1 and CDR2 (germline): LGHNA, YSLEER. CDR3 length equals 13 residues. The use of a sample-barcoded 5' primer and a J-beta primer mix characterized a second PCR of about 7 to 12 cycles. One entry per CDR3 protein results from TCRdb running MiXCR on the 5' RACE reads. The data hold 750,000 or so distinct CDR3 sequences, with approximately 25% observed a single time. In this sample, this clonotype turned up a few times. The data were also submitted as part of a second study, on T cells of mothers and their children.

The source of this sequence is a boy between 10 and 17 years old in good health. This sequence joins TRBV4-3 and TRBJ2-7, with a tentative D call TRBD2 (6 bases). The sequencing sample was made of blood. CDR3: CASSQGGVSEQYF. As DNA, the CDR3 is TGCGCCAGCAGCCAAGGGGGGGTAAGCGAGCAGTACTTC.